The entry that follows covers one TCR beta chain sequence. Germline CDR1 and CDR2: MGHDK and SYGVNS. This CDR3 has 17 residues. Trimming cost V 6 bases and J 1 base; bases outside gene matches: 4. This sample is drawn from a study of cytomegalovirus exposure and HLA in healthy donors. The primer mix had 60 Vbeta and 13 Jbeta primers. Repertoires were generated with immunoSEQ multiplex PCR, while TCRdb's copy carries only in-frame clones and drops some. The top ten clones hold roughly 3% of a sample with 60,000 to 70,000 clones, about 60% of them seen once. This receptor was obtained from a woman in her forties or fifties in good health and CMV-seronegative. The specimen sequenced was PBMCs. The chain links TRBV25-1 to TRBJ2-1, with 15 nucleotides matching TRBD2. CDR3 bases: TGTGCCAGCAGCGCGGGACTAGCGGGAGGATCCTACAATGAGCAGTTCTTC. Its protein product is CASSAGLAGGSYNEQFF.